This T cell receptor (beta chain) was captured by sequencing in a study of cytomegalovirus exposure and HLA in healthy donors. The study, taken as a whole, reports: The CMV antigen specificity of a few CMV-associated chains was confirmed through in vitro analysis.

The study ran its PCR with 60 Vbeta and 13 Jbeta primers. Data came from immunoSEQ multiplex PCR; TCRdb stores just in-frame clones and leaves some out. This table has more than 110,000 clones, roughly 80% appearing once. Looked up from germline, CDR1 is SGHAT and CDR2 is FQNNGV. V lost 1 base and J lost 3, with 6 bases in between. The CDR3 totals 13 residues. A word on this clone: Its antigen is unidentified.

The chain combines TRBV11-2 with TRBJ1-2; D gene ambiguous. The specimen was PBMCs. The TCR originated in a female donor in good health and CMV-seronegative. DNA for the CDR3: TGTGCCAGCAGCTTAGGGGAGGACTATGGCTACACCTTC. This codes for CASSLGEDYGYTF.